This is a list of T cell receptor beta chains from one sample in a study of blood T cell repertoires in COVID-19. Method: immunoSEQ multiplex PCR; TCRdb's copy keeps in-frame clones and lacks some. The sample holds roughly 260,000 clones, around 89% seen once. Sequencing was done on a sample of peripheral blood. The receptors were sampled from a man aged 55 to 70 who had recovered from COVID-19. Both conserved end residues are part of each CDR3. A D gene is named only where the DNA matches it firmly. For some rows the clone size is stated as once, few or many, or as a class when expanded; others skip it.

size	V	J	D	DNA	CDR3
-	TRBV19	TRBJ1-5	TRBD1	TGTGCCAGTAGTGACAGGGGATTTAGCAATCAGCCCCAGCATTTT	CASSDRGFSNQPQHF
few	TRBV18	TRBJ1-5	TRBD1	TGTGCCAGCTCACCAAGGACAGGGAGTCAGCCCCAGCATTTT	CASSPRTGSQPQHF
-	TRBV6-5	TRBJ1-6	TRBD1	TGTGCCACCACAGACGGGACAGGATCACCCCTCCACTTT	CATTDGTGSPLHF
-	TRBV19	TRBJ1-1	-	TGTGCCAGTAGTACGCTAGGACTGGCACGAGACACTGAAGCTTTCTTT	CASSTLGLARDTEAFF
-	TRBV10-1	TRBJ2-7	-	TGCGCCTCGAGCGGGGGACAGGGTCCCTACGAGCAGTACTTC	CASSGGQGPYEQYF
-	TRBV9	TRBJ2-2	TRBD2	TGTGCCAGCAGCGTAGGAGCGGGGGTGAACACCGGGGAGCTGTTTTTT	CASSVGAGVNTGELFF
-	TRBV7-2	TRBJ2-4	-	TGTGCCAGCAGCCGGGGAGCATCCAAAAACATTCAGTACTTC	CASSRGASKNIQYF
-	TRBV4-1	TRBJ2-7	-	TGCGCCAGCAGCCACAGAGGCGGGGGCTTCAACTCCTACGAGCAGTACTTC	CASSHRGGGFNSYEQYF
few	TRBV9	TRBJ1-2	-	TGTGCCAGCAGCGTAGAGTGGGACACCTCAGCTAACTATGGCTACACCTTC	CASSVEWDTSANYGYTF
-	TRBV12-5	TRBJ2-3	TRBD2	TGTGCTAGTGGCTCCAGACTAGCGGGGGTTAACACAGATACGCAGTATTTT	CASGSRLAGVNTDTQYF
-	TRBV6-6	TRBJ1-4	-	TGTGCCAGCAGTGACCAGGCTCCAACTAATGAAAAACTGTTTTTT	CASSDQAPTNEKLFF
-	TRBV19	TRBJ1-1	-	TGTGCCAGTAGTGCTACAGGGTACACTGAAGCTTTCTTT	CASSATGYTEAFF
once	TRBV30	TRBJ2-5	-	TGTGCGTGTGCGGGGGCCCAAGAGACCCAGTACTTC	CACAGAQETQYF
-	TRBV27	TRBJ1-2	TRBD1	TGTGCCAGCAGTTTTAGTCCTCCGACAGGGTTTGACTATGGCTACACCTTC	CASSFSPPTGFDYGYTF
-	TRBV7-2	TRBJ2-6	-	TGTGCCAGCACCTGGGGGGGCACTGGGGCCAACGTCCTGACTTTC	CASTWGGTGANVLTF
-	TRBV7-3	TRBJ2-3	-	TGTGCCAGCAGCTTTTTCGGCACAGATACGCAGTATTTT	CASSFFGTDTQYF
-	TRBV18	TRBJ2-4	-	TGTGCCAGCTCACCACCGGGGGCGAAAAACATTCAGTACTTC	CASSPPGAKNIQYF
-	TRBV4-1	TRBJ2-1	-	TGCGCCAGCAGCCAAGGTTTTCCAGGGATCCATGAGCAGTTCTTC	CASSQGFPGIHEQFF
once	TRBV7-9	TRBJ1-4	-	TGTGCCAGCAGCTCCCAGGGGAATATGGATGAAAAACTGTTTTTT	CASSSQGNMDEKLFF
once	TRBV18	TRBJ2-7	-	TGTGCCAGCTCACCTCTTAGTGGGGGGAGGATACCCGAGCAGTACTTC	CASSPLSGGRIPEQYF
-	TRBV24-1	TRBJ2-2	TRBD1	TGTGCCACCGCGAGGACAGGGGGCAACACCGGGGAGCTGTTTTTT	CATARTGGNTGELFF
-	TRBV29-1	TRBJ2-3	-	TGCGCTGGCGGGGTCTTAGATACGCAGTATTTT	CAGGVLDTQYF
-	TRBV25-1	TRBJ2-7	-	TGTGCCAGCAGTGCCCCTGCCTCAGGGCAGTACTTC	CASSAPASGQYF
-	TRBV7-6	TRBJ1-5	-	TGTGCCAGCAGCTTAGTGGGCGGGGGGCCGGGGGTGAGCAATCAGCCCCAGCATTTT	CASSLVGGGPGVSNQPQHF
-	TRBV3-1/TRBV3-2	TRBJ2-1	TRBD2	TGTGCCAGCACCAGTCGAAGGAGCGGGGGGTCGGTGAATGAGCAGTTCTTC	CASTSRRSGGSVNEQFF
-	TRBV7-2	TRBJ1-1	-	TGTGCCAGCAGCTCCACTTTAGGGGTGGGAACTGAAGCTTTCTTT	CASSSTLGVGTEAFF
-	TRBV7-9	TRBJ2-7	-	TGTGCCAGCAGTCCTCCCAGGGCCAGCAGCTCCTACGAGCAGTACTTC	CASSPPRASSSYEQYF
-	TRBV11-3	TRBJ2-7	TRBD1	TGTGCCAGCAGCCTGGGACAGCCGGCCGACGAGCAGTACTTC	CASSLGQPADEQYF
-	TRBV19	TRBJ2-3	-	TGTGCCAGTACGGCGGGGTACACAGATACGCAGTATTTT	CASTAGYTDTQYF
-	TRBV2	TRBJ2-7	-	TGTGCCAGCAACCGACAGGTCTCCTACGAGCAGTACTTC	CASNRQVSYEQYF
few	TRBV7-2	TRBJ1-2	-	TGTGCCAGCAGCTCCCGAGGACAGTTTTATGGCTACACCTTC	CASSSRGQFYGYTF
-	TRBV3-1/TRBV3-2	TRBJ2-2	-	TGTGCCAGCAGCCAATCCCCGACTATACACACCGGGGAGCTGTTTTTT	CASSQSPTIHTGELFF
-	TRBV19	TRBJ1-2	-	TGTGCCAGTAGTATAAAGACACCCCAAGGGGCCTATGGCTACACCTTC	CASSIKTPQGAYGYTF
-	TRBV3-1/TRBV3-2	TRBJ1-2	TRBD1	TGTGCCAGCAGCCAAGAGGGGACAGGTAGTGGCTACACCTTC	CASSQEGTGSGYTF
-	TRBV21-1	TRBJ1-5	-	TGTGCCAGCAGCAAACCGACAGGGGGATATAGCAATCAGCCCCAGCATTTT	CASSKPTGGYSNQPQHF
-	TRBV11-1	TRBJ1-1	TRBD1	TGTGCCAGCAGCCTCAGGGGGCCGACTGAAGCTTTCTTT	CASSLRGPTEAFF
-	TRBV20-1	TRBJ2-2	-	TGCAGTGCTATTCAGGCCGGGGAGCTGTTTTTT	CSAIQAGELFF
-	TRBV3-1/TRBV3-2	TRBJ1-1	-	TGTGCCAGCAGCCAAGGGGGGGGCACTGAAGCTTTCTTT	CASSQGGGTEAFF
-	TRBV7-2	TRBJ1-4	-	TGTGCCAGCAGCACGCCGTGGGGGGGTCAGGAAAAACTGTTTTTT	CASSTPWGGQEKLFF
-	TRBV4-2	TRBJ1-2	TRBD1	TGTGCCAGCAGCCAAGGGACAGGGAACTATGGCTACACCTTC	CASSQGTGNYGYTF
few	TRBV2	TRBJ1-2	-	TGTGCCAGCAGTAGACAGGACAACTATGGCTACACCTTC	CASSRQDNYGYTF
-	TRBV15	TRBJ2-1	-	TGTGCCACCAGCAGGGGGAGGAATGAGCAGTTCTTC	CATSRGRNEQFF
-	TRBV6-5	TRBJ2-7	-	TGTGCCAGCACCCGGACCGACCACGGGGACGAGCAGTACTTC	CASTRTDHGDEQYF
-	TRBV30	TRBJ1-2	TRBD1	TGTGCCTGGAGTAACAGGGGGCGCGGCTACACCTTC	CAWSNRGRGYTF
-	TRBV3-1/TRBV3-2	TRBJ1-5	-	TGTGCCAGCAGCCAATCGGACTCGTGGAATCAGCCCCAGCATTTT	CASSQSDSWNQPQHF
-	TRBV21-1	TRBJ2-3	-	TGTGCCAGCAGCAAAGAAGGGGTTAGTCTCTCGCCAGATACGCAGTATTTT	CASSKEGVSLSPDTQYF